Shown below are 14 T cell receptor beta chains from a single sample sequenced in a study of blood T cell repertoires in COVID-19. Generated by immunoSEQ multiplex PCR, the TCRdb table keeps only in-frame clones and is missing some. Among roughly 350,000 clones listed, about 90% were seen once. Sequenced sample: peripheral blood. All receptors come from a woman younger than 30 who had recovered from COVID-19.

The rearrangement links TRBV4-2 to TRBJ2-1, with 14 bases identical to TRBD2. V was pared by 1 base and J by 9 bases, with 11 bases of the junction left unmatched. The CDR3 consists of 18 residues. Per germline, CDR1 LGHNA and CDR2 YNFKEQ. Written as DNA, the CDR3 is TGTGCCAGCAGCCAAGTTGGACTAGCGGGAGGATCTTCCAGTGAGCAGTTCTTC. It yields the protein CASSQVGLAGGSSSEQFF.

V and J are TRBV4-3 and TRBJ1-2; 8 bases map to TRBD1. The CDR3 contains 15 residues. Germline CDR1 LGHNA, CDR2 YSLEER. V was clipped by 0 bases and J by 3 bases; unmatched bases: 3. CDR3: CASSQEVGQDYGYTF. The CDR3 region has the DNA TGCGCCAGCAGCCAAGAGGTGGGACAGGACTATGGCTACACCTTC.

The rearrangement links TRBV27 to TRBJ1-4; 7 bases map to TRBD1. The CDR3 runs 18 residues. Per germline, CDR1 MNHEY and CDR2 SMNVEV (reference sequence). Unmatched junction bases numbered 13, after V lost 4 bases and J lost 2 bases. The CDR3 protein is CASSSNSRGWGTNEKLFF. As DNA, the CDR3 is TGTGCCAGCAGTTCCAATTCCAGGGGGTGGGGGACTAATGAAAAACTGTTTTTT.

The V call is TRBV12-5, the J call TRBJ1-2; perhaps TRBD1 as D (5 bases). Looked up from germline, CDR1 is LGHNT and CDR2 is FRNRAP. The CDR3 is 14 residues long. Trimming left V 5 bases short and J 6 bases short, with 16 bases between. CDR3 loop: CASGASGTLNGYTF. CDR3 nucleotide sequence: TGTGCTAGTGGTGCATCCGGGACTCTCAATGGCTACACCTTC.

The V call is TRBV7-8, the J call TRBJ2-1; the match to TRBD2 covers 11 bases. V was pared by 8 bases and J by 3 bases, with 3 bases of the junction left unmatched. The CDR3 has 14 amino acids. Germline V gene sequence: CDR1 SGHVS, CDR2 FQNEAQ. Here the CDR3 DNA reads TGTGCCAGCTCTCTAGCGGGAGGCTACAATGAGCAGTTCTTC. The encoded protein is CASSLAGGYNEQFF.

This clone appeared a single time. This sequence joins TRBV9 and TRBJ1-2; 7 bases agree with TRBD1. Germline V lookup: CDR1 SGDLS, CDR2 YYNGEE. The CDR3 is made up of 13 amino acids. V was clipped by 0 bases and J by 10 bases; unmatched bases: 6. The CDR3 loop reads CASSVAVQGFYTF. As DNA, the CDR3 is TGTGCCAGCAGCGTAGCTGTACAGGGGTTCTACACCTTC.

The genes are TRBV19 and TRBJ1-2; TRBD1 matches at 8 bases. This CDR3 has 15 amino acids. J was trimmed by 5 bases and V by 4 bases; bases with no gene match: 9. Germline lookup yields CDR1 LNHDA and CDR2 SQIVND (reference sequence). The CDR3: CASSRGTGEIYGYTF. The DNA of the CDR3 is TGTGCCAGTAGTAGGGGGACAGGAGAAATTTATGGCTACACCTTC.

The CDR3 bases are TGTGCCAGCAGCCCACTAGCGGGAGGGCCGGGGAGCACAGATACGCAGTATTTT. Translation: CASSPLAGGPGSTDTQYF. The J gene is TRBJ2-3, the V gene TRBV3-1 (or the pseudogene TRBV3-2), with TRBD2 matching over 13 bases. CDR1 and CDR2 from the germline V gene are LGHDT and YNNKEL (reference sequence). With 4 bases clipped from V and 0 bases from J, the junction kept 7 bases outside the gene matches. The CDR3 consists of 18 residues.

This clone was counted a single time. DNA of the CDR3: TGTGCCAGCAGCAGGAGCTCCTATAATTCACCCCTCCACTTT. The encoded protein is CASSRSSYNSPLHF. The rearrangement links TRBV11-2 to TRBJ1-6; D not resolved. The germline V gene encodes CDR1 SGHAT and CDR2 FQNNGV. The CDR3 totals 14 residues. The V end lost 5 bases, the J end lost 0 bases, and 5 bases lay between the germline ends.

J is TRBJ2-2 and V is TRBV10-3, with 9 bases that match TRBD2. This CDR3 contains 16 residues. With 3 bases clipped from V and 5 bases from J, the junction kept 7 bases outside the gene matches. CDR1 and CDR2 from the germline V gene are ENHRY and SYGVKD. The CDR3 loop reads CAISETKAGGTGELFF. CDR3 nucleotide sequence: TGTGCCATCAGTGAAACAAAAGCGGGAGGAACCGGGGAGCTGTTTTTT.

The rearrangement links TRBV27 to TRBJ2-1; D is perhaps TRBD1 (5 bases). CDR3 length: 16 residues. V shed 5 bases and J shed 0 bases, with 14 bases lying between them. Germline CDR1 is MNHEY and CDR2 is SMNVEV (reference sequence). The CDR3 here is CASSGAKGGSYNEQFF. The CDR3 coding sequence is TGTGCCAGCAGTGGGGCAAAGGGCGGCTCCTACAATGAGCAGTTCTTC.

This sequence joins TRBV28 and TRBJ1-5; tentative D call: TRBD1 (5 bases). Germline V gene data show CDR1 as MDHEN and CDR2 as SYDVKM. The CDR3 runs 16 residues. Trimming pared 4 bases from V and 5 bases from J, leaving 18 bases between. The DNA of the CDR3 is TGTGCCAGCAGTTACCCGCTTGGAGGGGCGGATCAGCCCCAGCATTTT. This codes for CASSYPLGGADQPQHF.

The chain links TRBV11-3 to TRBJ2-4, with 9 nucleotides matching TRBD1. The V segment lost 2 bases and the J segment 7 bases; nucleotides outside the gene matches: 6. Per germline, CDR1 SGHNT and CDR2 YENEEA. This CDR3 has 15 amino acids. CDR3 region: CASSLHRGPGNIQYF. CDR3 in DNA: TGTGCCAGCAGCTTACACAGGGGGCCCGGCAACATTCAGTACTTC.

CDR3 in amino acids: CASSYDTMNTEAFF. CDR3 sequence (DNA): TGTGCCAGCAGCTATGACACCATGAACACTGAAGCTTTCTTT. This rearrangement joins TRBV7-9 to TRBJ1-1, with unresolved D. The V gene's germline CDR1 is SEHNR and CDR2 FQNEAQ (reference sequence). V lost 4 bases and J lost 0, with 9 bases in between. The length of the CDR3 is 14 residues.